This T cell receptor (beta chain) was captured in a study of OX40 agonist ivuxolimab in advanced cancers. Overall study context: An agonistic anti-OX40 (CD134) antibody, ivuxolimab, was used to treat the patients. Partial responses were achieved by three patients: one hepatocellular carcinoma, two cutaneous melanoma.

Generated by immunoSEQ multiplex PCR, the TCRdb table keeps only in-frame clones and is missing some. The table lists 72,000 or so clones, approximately 84% of them singletons. Trimming removed 4 bases from V and 9 bases from J; junction bases left unmatched: 23. Germline assignment: CDR1 KGHSH and CDR2 LQKENI. CDR3 size: 20 residues. Study-level points and caveats: Near-lowest levels of clonal expansion characterized partial responders at 0.1-3.0 mg/kg.

Notes on this clone: Its target is unknown.

This chain joins TRBV18 and TRBJ2-1, with 11 bases aligning to TRBD2. The sequence was collected from an adult with an advanced solid tumor such as melanoma, head and neck, liver or kidney cancer. Sequencing used CD4+ or CD8+ T cells sorted from blood, obtained in a trial of the OX40 agonist ivuxolimab. In nucleotides, the CDR3 is TGTGCCAGCTCACGCCACCGTGTGGCGGGGAATTTAGCGGGAGGGGTTGAGCAGTTCTTC. This gives the protein CASSRHRVAGNLAGGVEQFF.